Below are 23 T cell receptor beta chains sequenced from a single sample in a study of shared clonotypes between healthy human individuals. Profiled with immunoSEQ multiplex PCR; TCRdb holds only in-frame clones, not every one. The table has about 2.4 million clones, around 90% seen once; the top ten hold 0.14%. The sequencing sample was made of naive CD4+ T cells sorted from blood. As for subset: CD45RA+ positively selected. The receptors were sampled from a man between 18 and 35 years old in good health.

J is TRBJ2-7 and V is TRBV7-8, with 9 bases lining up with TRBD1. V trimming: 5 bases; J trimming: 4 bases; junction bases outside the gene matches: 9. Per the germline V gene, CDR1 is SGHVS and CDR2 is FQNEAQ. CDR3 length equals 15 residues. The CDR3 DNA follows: TGTGCCAGCAGCACTGGACAGGGGATGTCGTACGAGCAGTACTTC. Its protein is CASSTGQGMSYEQYF.

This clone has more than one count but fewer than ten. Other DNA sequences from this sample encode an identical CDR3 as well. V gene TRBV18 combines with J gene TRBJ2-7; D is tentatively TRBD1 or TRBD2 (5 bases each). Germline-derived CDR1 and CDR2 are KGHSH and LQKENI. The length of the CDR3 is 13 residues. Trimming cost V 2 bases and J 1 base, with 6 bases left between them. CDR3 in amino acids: CASSPGTSYEQYF. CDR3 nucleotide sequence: TGTGCCAGCTCACCAGGGACGTCCTACGAGCAGTACTTC.

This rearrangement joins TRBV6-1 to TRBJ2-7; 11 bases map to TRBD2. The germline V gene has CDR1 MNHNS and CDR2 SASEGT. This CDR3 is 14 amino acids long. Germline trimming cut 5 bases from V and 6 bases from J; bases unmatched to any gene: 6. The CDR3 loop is CASSNSGGAGEQYF. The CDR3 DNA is TGTGCCAGCAGTAATAGCGGGGGGGCCGGCGAGCAGTACTTC.

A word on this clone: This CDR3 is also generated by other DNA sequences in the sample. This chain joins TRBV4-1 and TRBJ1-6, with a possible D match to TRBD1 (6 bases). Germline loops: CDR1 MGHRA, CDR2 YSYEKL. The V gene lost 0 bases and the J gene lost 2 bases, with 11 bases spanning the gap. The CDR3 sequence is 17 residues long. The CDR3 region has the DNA TGCGCCAGCAGCCAAGACTCGGACAGTGCCTATAATTCACCCCTCCACTTT. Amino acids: CASSQDSDSAYNSPLHF.

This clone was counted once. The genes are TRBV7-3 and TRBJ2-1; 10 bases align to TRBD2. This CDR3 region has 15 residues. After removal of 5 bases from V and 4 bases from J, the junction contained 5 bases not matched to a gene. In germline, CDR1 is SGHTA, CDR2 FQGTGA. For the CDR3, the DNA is TGTGCCAGCAGCCCCAGCGGGGGGGTGTACAATGAGCAGTTCTTC. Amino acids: CASSPSGGVYNEQFF.

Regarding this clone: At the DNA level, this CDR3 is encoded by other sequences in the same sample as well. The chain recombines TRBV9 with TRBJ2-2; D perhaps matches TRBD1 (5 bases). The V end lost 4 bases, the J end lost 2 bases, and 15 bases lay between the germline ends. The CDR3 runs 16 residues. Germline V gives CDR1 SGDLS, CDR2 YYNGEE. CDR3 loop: CASSPTQDLNTGELFF. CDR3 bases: TGTGCCAGCAGCCCCACACAGGATTTAAACACCGGGGAGCTGTTTTTT.

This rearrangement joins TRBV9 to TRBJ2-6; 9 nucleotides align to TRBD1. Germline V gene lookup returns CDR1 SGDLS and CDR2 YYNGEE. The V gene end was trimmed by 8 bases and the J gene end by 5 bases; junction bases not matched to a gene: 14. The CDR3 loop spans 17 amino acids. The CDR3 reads CASRGQGSVSRANVLTF. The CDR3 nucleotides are TGTGCCAGTCGGGGACAGGGATCTGTATCGAGGGCCAACGTCCTGACTTTC.

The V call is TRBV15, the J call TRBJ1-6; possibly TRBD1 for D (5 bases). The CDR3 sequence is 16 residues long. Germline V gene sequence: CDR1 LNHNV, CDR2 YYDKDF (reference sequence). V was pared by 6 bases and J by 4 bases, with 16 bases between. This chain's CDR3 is CATSKRRDSYNSPLHF. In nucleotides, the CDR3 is TGTGCCACCAGTAAGAGGAGAGACAGTTATAATTCACCCCTCCACTTT.

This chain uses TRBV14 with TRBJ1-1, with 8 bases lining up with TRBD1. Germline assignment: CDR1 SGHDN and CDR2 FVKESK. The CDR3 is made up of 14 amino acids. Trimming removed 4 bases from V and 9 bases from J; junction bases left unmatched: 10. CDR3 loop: CASSRSEWTGKAFF. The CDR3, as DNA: TGTGCCAGCAGCCGGTCCGAGTGGACAGGGAAAGCTTTCTTT.

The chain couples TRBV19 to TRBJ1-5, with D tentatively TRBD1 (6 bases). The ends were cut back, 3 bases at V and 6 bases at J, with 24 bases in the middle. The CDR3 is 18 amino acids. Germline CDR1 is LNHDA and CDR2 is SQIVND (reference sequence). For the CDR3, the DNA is TGTGCCAGTAGTATGGGATGGCGGGGGGCGAGAGGGATTCAGCCCCAGCATTTT. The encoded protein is CASSMGWRGARGIQPQHF.

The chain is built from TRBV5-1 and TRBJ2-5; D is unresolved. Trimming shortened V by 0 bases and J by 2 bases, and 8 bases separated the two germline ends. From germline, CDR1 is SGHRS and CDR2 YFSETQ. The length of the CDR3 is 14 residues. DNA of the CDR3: TGCGCCAGCAGCTTGGGAAACATACAAGAGACCCAGTACTTC. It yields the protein CASSLGNIQETQYF.

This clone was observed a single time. CDR3 DNA: TGTGCCAGCTCCAATCAGGGGGGTAATCAGCCCCAGCATTTT. Translated: CASSNQGGNQPQHF. The rearrangement joins TRBV18 to TRBJ1-5; 7 bases fit TRBD1. The CDR3 is made up of 14 amino acids. V lost 6 bases, J lost 4 bases, and 6 bases stayed unmatched. The V gene's germline CDR1 is KGHSH and CDR2 LQKENI. Drawing the rest from reference TRBV18 and TRBJ1-5, the complete variable domain is NAGVMQNPRHLVRRRGQEARLRCSPMKGHSHVYWYRQLPEEGLKFMVYLQKENIIDESGMPKERFSAEFPKEGPSILRIQQVVRGDSAAYFCASSNQGGNQPQHFGDGTRLSIL.

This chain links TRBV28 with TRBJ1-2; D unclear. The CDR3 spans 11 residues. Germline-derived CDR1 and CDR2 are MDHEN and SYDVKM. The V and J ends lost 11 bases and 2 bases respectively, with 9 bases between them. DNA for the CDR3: TGTGCCCTAGGACGGAACTATGGCTACACCTTC. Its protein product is CALGRNYGYTF.

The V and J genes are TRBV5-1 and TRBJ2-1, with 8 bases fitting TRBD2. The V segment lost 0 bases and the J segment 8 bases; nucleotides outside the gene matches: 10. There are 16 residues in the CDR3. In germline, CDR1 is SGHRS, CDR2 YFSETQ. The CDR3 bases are TGCGCCAGCAGCTTGGAAATAGCCGGGAGGGCCGATGAGCAGTTCTTC. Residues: CASSLEIAGRADEQFF.

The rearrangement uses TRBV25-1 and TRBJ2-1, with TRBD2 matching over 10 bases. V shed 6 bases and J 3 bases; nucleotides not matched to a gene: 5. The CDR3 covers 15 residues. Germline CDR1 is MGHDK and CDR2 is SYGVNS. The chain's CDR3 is CASSVSSGSYNEQFF. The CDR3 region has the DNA TGTGCCAGCAGCGTCTCTAGCGGGAGCTACAATGAGCAGTTCTTC.

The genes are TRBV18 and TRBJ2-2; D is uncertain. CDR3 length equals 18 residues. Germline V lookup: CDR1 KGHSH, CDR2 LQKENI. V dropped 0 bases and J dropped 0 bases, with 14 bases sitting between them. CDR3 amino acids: CASSPPNLARANTGELFF. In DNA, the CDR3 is TGTGCCAGCTCACCACCCAACTTGGCACGAGCGAACACCGGGGAGCTGTTTTTT.

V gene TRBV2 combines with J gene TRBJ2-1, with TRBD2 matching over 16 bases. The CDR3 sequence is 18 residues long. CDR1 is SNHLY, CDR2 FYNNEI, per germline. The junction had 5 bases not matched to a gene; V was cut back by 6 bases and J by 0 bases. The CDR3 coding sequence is TGTGCCAGCAGGGGACTAGCGGGGGGGACCGACTCCTACAATGAGCAGTTCTTC. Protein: CASRGLAGGTDSYNEQFF.

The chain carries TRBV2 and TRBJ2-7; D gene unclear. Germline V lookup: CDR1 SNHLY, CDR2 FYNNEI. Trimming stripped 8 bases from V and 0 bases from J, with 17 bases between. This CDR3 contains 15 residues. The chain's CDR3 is CASSSETSVSYEQYF. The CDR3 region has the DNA TGTGCCAGCTCGTCTGAGACATCAGTCTCCTACGAGCAGTACTTC.

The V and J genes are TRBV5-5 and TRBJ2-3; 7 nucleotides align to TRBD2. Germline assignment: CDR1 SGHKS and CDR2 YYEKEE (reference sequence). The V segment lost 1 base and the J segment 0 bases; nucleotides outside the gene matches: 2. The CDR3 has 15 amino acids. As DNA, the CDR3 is TGTGCCAGCAGCTTGAGCGGGGTGAGCACAGATACGCAGTATTTT. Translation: CASSLSGVSTDTQYF.

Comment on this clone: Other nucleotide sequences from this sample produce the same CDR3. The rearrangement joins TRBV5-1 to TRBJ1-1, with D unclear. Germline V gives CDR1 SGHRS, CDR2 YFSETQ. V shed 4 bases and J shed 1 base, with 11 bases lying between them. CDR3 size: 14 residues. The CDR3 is CASSLSTGNTEAFF. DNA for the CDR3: TGCGCCAGCAGCCTATCAACCGGGAACACTGAAGCTTTCTTT.

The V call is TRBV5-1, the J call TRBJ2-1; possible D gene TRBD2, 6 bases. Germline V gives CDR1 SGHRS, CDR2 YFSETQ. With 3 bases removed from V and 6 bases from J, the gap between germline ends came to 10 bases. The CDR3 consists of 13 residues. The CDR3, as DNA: TGCGCCAGCAGCTGGAGCGGGTTCAATGAGCAGTTCTTC. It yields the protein CASSWSGFNEQFF. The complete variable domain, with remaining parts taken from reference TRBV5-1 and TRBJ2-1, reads KAGVTQTPRYLIKTRGQQVTLSCSPISGHRSVSWYQQTPGQGLQFLFEYFSETQRNKGNFPGRFSGRQFSNSRSEMNVSTLELGDSALYLCASSWSGFNEQFFGPGTRLTVL.

CDR3 sequence (DNA): TGTGCCAGCAGGGAGACTAGCGCCAAGTTAGAGCAGTACTTC. It encodes CASRETSAKLEQYF. The rearrangement joins TRBV2 to TRBJ2-7; TRBD2 aligns across 8 bases. The V gene end was trimmed by 6 bases and the J gene end by 7 bases; junction bases not matched to a gene: 11. The CDR3 is 14 residues long. Germline CDR1 and CDR2: SNHLY and FYNNEI.

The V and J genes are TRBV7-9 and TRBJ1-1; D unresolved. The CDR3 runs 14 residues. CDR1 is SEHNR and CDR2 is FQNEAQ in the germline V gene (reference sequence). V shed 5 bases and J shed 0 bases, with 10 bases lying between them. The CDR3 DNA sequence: TGTGCCAGCAGCACAGCGAGAATGAACACTGAAGCTTTCTTT. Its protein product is CASSTARMNTEAFF.